A selection of T cell receptor beta chains follows, all from one sample in a study of vaccination and CD4 T cells after COVID-19. The antigens for these receptors are not known. One entry per CDR3 protein, called by TCRdb with MiXCR from the PCR reads. Among some 12,000 distinct CDR3 sequences, about two thirds were seen once, and the ten largest hold 26%. The sample consisted of CD4+ T cells from blood, cultured in vitro, taken before SARS-CoV-2 vaccination. The receptor source for this set is a human donor who had recovered from COVID-19. The conserved cysteine and the conserved F or W are not part of the CDR3 here. D genes are given only for firm matches. The size field is filled for only some rows; it gives once, few, many or a size class.

length | D | size | J | V | CDR3
16 | TRBD2 | few | TRBJ2-7 | TRBV6-5 | ASSYSSGLAGGSYEQY
10 | TRBD1 | . | TRBJ1-1 | TRBV30 | AWAYGQGEAF
11 | TRBD2 | . | TRBJ2-7 | TRBV20-1 | SARKTSGLEQY
12 | TRBD1 | . | TRBJ2-3 | TRBV29-1 | SVLQGASTDTQY
13 | TRBD1 | . | TRBJ2-3 | TRBV2 | ASRWDRGFTDTQY
12 | . | . | TRBJ1-1 | TRBV15 | ATSRGVRDTEAF
14 | TRBD2 | . | TRBJ2-3 | TRBV20-1 | SARDPLAGVTDTQY
14 | . | . | TRBJ2-7 | TRBV12-3/TRBV12-4 | ASSASQGRSSYEQY
14 | . | . | TRBJ1-2 | TRBV5-4 | ASSLVQGGETRGYT
11 | . | few | TRBJ1-5 | TRBV27 | ASSFQEYQPQH
13 | TRBD1 | few | TRBJ1-3 | TRBV20-1 | SARGDRISGNTIY
12 | . | . | TRBJ2-5 | TRBV30 | AWSEIASRETQY
11 | . | . | TRBJ1-5 | TRBV28 | ASRDSPSQPQH
16 | . | . | TRBJ2-1 | TRBV4-3 | ASSQDYPGLLSYNEQF
13 | TRBD2 | . | TRBJ2-7 | TRBV20-1 | SASGRMGPSYEQY
11 | TRBD1 | once | TRBJ1-3 | TRBV29-1 | SADRGNGNTIY
12 | TRBD2 | . | TRBJ2-7 | TRBV28 | ASRQAGDSYEQY
10 | TRBD2 | . | TRBJ2-7 | TRBV20-1 | SAASGRYEQY
12 | TRBD1 | few | TRBJ1-3 | TRBV7-9 | ASSNQGAGNTIY
12 | TRBD1 | once | TRBJ2-3 | TRBV7-9 | ASSQRQGADTQY
11 | . | few | TRBJ1-5 | TRBV6-1 | ASSRTDNQPQH
12 | TRBD2 | . | TRBJ2-3 | TRBV2 | ASSVAGGDDTQY
12 | TRBD1 | . | TRBJ2-7 | TRBV19 | ASSIGTGPYEQY
12 | . | . | TRBJ1-2 | TRBV20-1 | SAGPGRVGYGYT
11 | . | . | TRBJ2-3 | TRBV24-1 | ATSETPLGAQY
11 | TRBD1 | . | TRBJ1-2 | TRBV25-1 | ASSLGTAYGYT
12 | . | . | TRBJ1-6 | TRBV20-1 | SAIRDTNNSPLH
11 | TRBD1 | . | TRBJ2-5 | TRBV6-4 | ASSRDRGETQY
13 | . | . | TRBJ1-6 | TRBV7-2 | ASSLDSSYNSPLH
14 | TRBD2 | once | TRBJ2-3 | TRBV12-5 | ASGLILAGDTDTQY
14 | TRBD2 | . | TRBJ2-1 | TRBV18 | ASSGLAGSQYNEQF
13 | . | . | TRBJ1-5 | TRBV7-9 | ASSPGRWGNQPQH
10 | TRBD1 | . | TRBJ1-2 | TRBV12-5 | ASARDSYGYT
12 | . | . | TRBJ2-2 | TRBV7-3 | ASSLQLNTGELF
11 | . | . | TRBJ2-5 | TRBV7-6 | ASSPLEKETQY
11 | . | . | TRBJ1-2 | TRBV28 | ASRPGLNYGYT
13 | TRBD2 | once | TRBJ2-3 | TRBV10-3 | AISGGLGSTDTQY
11 | . | . | TRBJ2-7 | TRBV7-2 | ASSLELTYEQY
12 | . | . | TRBJ1-4 | TRBV28 | ASRDPDLAEKLF
16 | TRBD2 | . | TRBJ2-7 | TRBV27 | ASSPGTSGRAGGYEQY
12 | . | . | TRBJ2-7 | TRBV6-1 | ASSEAAATYEQY
15 | TRBD1 | . | TRBJ1-1 | TRBV6-1 | ASGRPGTGEWNTEAF
12 | TRBD2 | . | TRBJ2-7 | TRBV19 | ASSKSGLAGEQY
11 | . | . | TRBJ2-1 | TRBV6-5 | ASSYRRSDEQF
11 | . | . | TRBJ1-1 | TRBV6-1 | ASRGFRNTGAF
13 | . | few | TRBJ1-6 | TRBV20-1 | RNGKQSSYNSPLH
14 | . | few | TRBJ2-4 | TRBV20-1 | SARDLTGLAKNIQY
18 | . | . | TRBJ1-1 | TRBV11-3 | ASSQGQGSTARWMNTEAF
12 | . | . | TRBJ2-7 | TRBV2 | ASSDLASNYEQY
13 | TRBD2 | . | TRBJ2-3 | TRBV20-1 | SATNVAGNTDTQY
12 | . | few | TRBJ2-7 | TRBV6-1 | ASRAQGVRSEQY
12 | TRBD2 | . | TRBJ2-3 | TRBV20-1 | SASGRAFTDTQY